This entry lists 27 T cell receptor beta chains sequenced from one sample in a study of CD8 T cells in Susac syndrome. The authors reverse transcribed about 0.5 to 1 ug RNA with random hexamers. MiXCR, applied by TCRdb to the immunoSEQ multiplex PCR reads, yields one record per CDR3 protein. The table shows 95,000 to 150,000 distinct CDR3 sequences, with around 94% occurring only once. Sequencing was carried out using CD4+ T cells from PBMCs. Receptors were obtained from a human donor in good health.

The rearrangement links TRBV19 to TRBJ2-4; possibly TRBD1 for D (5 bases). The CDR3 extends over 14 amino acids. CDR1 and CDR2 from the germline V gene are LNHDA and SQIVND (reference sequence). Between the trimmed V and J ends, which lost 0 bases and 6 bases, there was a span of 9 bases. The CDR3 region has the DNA TGTGCCAGTAGTATAGAGACAGCTAGAAACATTCAGTACTTC. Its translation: CASSIETARNIQYF.

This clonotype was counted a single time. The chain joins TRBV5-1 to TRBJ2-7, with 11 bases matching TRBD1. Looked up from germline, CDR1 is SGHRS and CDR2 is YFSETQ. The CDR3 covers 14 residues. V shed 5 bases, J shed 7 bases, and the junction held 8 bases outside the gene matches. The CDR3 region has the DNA TGCGCCAGCAGTCTCGGACAGGGGGCTCGGGAGCAGTACTTC. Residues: CASSLGQGAREQYF.

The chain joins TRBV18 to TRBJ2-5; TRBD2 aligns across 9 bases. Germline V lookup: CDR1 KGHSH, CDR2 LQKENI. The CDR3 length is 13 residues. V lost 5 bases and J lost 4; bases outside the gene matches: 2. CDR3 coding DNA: TGTGCCAGCTCAACACTAGCGGGAGAGACCCAGTACTTC. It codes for CASSTLAGETQYF.

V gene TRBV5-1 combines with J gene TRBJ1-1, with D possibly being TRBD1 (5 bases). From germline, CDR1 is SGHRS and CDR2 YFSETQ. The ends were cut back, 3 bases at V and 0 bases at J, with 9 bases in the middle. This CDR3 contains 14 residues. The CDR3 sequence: CASSWDFMNTEAFF. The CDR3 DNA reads TGCGCCAGCAGCTGGGACTTCATGAACACTGAAGCTTTCTTT.

As DNA, the CDR3 is TGCAGCGTCGGACCTGGGGATACGCAGTATTTT. This translates into CSVGPGDTQYF. The gene calls are TRBV29-1 and TRBJ2-3; D ambiguous. Looked up from germline, CDR1 is SQVTM and CDR2 is ANQGSEA. This CDR3 has 11 residues. The V and J ends lost 6 bases and 6 bases respectively, with 10 bases between them.

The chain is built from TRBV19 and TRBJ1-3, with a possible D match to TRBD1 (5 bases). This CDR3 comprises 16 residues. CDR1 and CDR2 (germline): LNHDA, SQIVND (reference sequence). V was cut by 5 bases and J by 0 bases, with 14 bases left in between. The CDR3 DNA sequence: TGTGCCAGTAGTTGGTTAGACAGCCTCTCTGGAAACACCATATATTTT. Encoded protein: CASSWLDSLSGNTIYF.

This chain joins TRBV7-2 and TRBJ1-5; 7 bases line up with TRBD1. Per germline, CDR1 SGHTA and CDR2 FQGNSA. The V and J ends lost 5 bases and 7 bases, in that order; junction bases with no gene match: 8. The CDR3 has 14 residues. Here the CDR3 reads CASSLAGGNQPQHF. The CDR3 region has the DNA TGTGCCAGCAGCCTCGCAGGGGGGAACCAGCCCCAGCATTTT.

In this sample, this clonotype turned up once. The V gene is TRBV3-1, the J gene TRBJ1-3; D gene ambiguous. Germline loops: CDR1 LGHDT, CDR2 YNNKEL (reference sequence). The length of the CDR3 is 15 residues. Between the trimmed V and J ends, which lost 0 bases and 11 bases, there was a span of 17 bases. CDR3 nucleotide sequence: TGTGCCAGCAGCCAAGAATCGGTCGGGCTGATTCCCATATATTTT. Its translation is CASSQESVGLIPIYF.

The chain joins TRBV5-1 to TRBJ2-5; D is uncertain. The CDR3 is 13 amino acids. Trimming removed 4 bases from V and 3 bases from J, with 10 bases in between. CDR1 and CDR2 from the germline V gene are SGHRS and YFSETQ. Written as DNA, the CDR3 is TGCGCCAGCAGCCATCCCGGTGAAGAGACCCAGTACTTC. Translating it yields CASSHPGEETQYF. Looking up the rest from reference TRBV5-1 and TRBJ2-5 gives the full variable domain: KAGVTQTPRYLIKTRGQQVTLSCSPISGHRSVSWYQQTPGQGLQFLFEYFSETQRNKGNFPGRFSGRQFSNSRSEMNVSTLELGDSALYLCASSHPGEETQYFGPGTRLLVL.

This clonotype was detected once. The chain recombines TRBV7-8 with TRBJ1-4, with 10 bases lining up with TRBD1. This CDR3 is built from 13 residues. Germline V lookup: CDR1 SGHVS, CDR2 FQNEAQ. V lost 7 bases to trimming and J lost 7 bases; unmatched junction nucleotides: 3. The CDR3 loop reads CASKDRGVEKLFF. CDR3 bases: TGTGCCAGCAAGGACAGGGGGGTTGAAAAACTGTTTTTT.

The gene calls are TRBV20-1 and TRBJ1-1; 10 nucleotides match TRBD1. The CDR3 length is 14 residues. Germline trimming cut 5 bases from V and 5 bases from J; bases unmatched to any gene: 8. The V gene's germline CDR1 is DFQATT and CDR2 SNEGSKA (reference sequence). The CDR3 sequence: CSAGRDRGWTEAFF. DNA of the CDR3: TGCAGTGCTGGGAGGGACAGGGGTTGGACTGAAGCTTTCTTT.

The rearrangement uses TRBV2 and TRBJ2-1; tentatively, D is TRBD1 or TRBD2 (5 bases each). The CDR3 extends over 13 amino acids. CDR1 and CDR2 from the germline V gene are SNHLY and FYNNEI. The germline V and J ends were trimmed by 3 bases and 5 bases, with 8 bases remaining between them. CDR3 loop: CASSDGANNEQFF. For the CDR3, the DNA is TGTGCCAGCAGTGACGGGGCTAACAATGAGCAGTTCTTC.

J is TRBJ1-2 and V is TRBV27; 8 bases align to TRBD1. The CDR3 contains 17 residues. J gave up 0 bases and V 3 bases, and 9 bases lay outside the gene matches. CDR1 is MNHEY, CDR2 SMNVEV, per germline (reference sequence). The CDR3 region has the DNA TGTGCCAGCAGTTTCTCAAGCGGACAGGGCACTAACTATGGCTACACCTTC. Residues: CASSFSSGQGTNYGYTF.

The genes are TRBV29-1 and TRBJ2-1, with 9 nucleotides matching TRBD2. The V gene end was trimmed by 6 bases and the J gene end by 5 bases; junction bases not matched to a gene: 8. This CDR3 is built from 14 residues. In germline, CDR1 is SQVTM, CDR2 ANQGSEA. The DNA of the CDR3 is TGCAGCGTAAAGCGGGAGGTTGTGGACAATGAGCAGTTCTTC. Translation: CSVKREVVDNEQFF.

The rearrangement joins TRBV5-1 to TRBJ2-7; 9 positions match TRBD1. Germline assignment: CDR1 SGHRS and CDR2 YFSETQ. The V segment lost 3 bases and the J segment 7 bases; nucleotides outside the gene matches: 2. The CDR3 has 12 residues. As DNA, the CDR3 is TGCGCCAGCAGCTCGGACAGGGGTGAGCAGTACTTC. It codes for CASSSDRGEQYF.

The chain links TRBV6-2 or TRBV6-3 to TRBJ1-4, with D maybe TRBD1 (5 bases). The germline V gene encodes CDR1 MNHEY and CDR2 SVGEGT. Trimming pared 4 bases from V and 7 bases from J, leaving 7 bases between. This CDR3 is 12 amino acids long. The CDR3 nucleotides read TGTGCCAGCAGTTCCAGGGTTGAAAAACTGTTTTTT. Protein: CASSSRVEKLFF.

The CDR3 is CASGRDRLETQYF. CDR3 nucleotides: TGTGCCAGCGGACGGGACAGGCTAGAGACCCAGTACTTC. This chain uses TRBV6-1 with TRBJ2-5; 8 bases line up with TRBD1. The junction had 6 bases not matched to a gene; V was cut back by 8 bases and J by 4 bases. The CDR3 totals 13 residues. Germline CDR1 is MNHNS and CDR2 is SASEGT.

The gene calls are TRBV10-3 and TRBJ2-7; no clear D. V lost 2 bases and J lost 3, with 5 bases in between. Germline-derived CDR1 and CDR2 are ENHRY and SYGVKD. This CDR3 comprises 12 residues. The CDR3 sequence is CAISEGGYEQYF. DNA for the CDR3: TGTGCCATCAGTGAGGGCGGCTACGAGCAGTACTTC.

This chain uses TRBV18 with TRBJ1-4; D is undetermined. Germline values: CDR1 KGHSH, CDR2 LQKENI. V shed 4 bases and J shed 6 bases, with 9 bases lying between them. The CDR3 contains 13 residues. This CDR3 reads CASSQSVYEKLFF. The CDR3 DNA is TGTGCCAGCTCACAGTCGGTATATGAAAAACTGTTTTTT. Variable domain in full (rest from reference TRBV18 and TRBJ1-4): NAGVMQNPRHLVRRRGQEARLRCSPMKGHSHVYWYRQLPEEGLKFMVYLQKENIIDESGMPKERFSAEFPKEGPSILRIQQVVRGDSAAYFCASSQSVYEKLFFGSGTQLSVL.

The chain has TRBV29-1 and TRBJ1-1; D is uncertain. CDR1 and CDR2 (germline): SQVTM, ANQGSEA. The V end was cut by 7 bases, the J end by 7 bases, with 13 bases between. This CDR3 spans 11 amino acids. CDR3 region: CSGNSAGEAFF. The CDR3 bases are TGCAGCGGCAATTCGGCAGGTGAAGCTTTCTTT.

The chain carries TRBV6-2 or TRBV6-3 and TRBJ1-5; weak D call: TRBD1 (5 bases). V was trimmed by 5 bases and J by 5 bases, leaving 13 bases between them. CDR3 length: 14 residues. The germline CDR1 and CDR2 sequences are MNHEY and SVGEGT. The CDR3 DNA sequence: TGTGCCAGCAGTAACCGGGACGGGGATCAGCCCCAGCATTTT. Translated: CASSNRDGDQPQHF.

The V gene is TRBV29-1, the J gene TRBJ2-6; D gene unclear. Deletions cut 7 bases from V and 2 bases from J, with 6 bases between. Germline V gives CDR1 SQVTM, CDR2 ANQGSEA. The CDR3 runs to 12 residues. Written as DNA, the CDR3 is TGCAGCGCCAGAGCTGGGGCCAACGTCCTGACTTTC. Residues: CSARAGANVLTF.

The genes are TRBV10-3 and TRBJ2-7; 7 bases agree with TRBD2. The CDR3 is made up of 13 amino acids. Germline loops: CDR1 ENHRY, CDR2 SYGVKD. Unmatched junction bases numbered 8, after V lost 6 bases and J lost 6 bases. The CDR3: CAIRSDWEGEQYF. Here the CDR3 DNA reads TGTGCCATCAGGTCGGACTGGGAGGGCGAGCAGTACTTC.

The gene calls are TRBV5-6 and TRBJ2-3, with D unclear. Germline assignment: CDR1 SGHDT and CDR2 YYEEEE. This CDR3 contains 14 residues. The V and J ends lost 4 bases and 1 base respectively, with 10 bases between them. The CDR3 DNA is TGTGCCAGCAGCCGCCCAGTCCGCACAGATACGCAGTATTTT. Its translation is CASSRPVRTDTQYF. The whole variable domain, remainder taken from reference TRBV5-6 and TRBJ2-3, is DAGVTQSPTHLIKTRGQQVTLRCSPKSGHDTVSWYQQALGQGPQFIFQYYEEEERQRGNFPDRFSGHQFPNYSSELNVNALLLGDSALYLCASSRPVRTDTQYFGPGTRLTVL.

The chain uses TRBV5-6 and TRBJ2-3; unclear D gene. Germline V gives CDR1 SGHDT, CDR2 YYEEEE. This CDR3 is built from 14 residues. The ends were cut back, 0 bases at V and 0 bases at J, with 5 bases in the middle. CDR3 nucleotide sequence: TGTGCCAGCAGCTTGGTTAGCAGCACAGATACGCAGTATTTT. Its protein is CASSLVSSTDTQYF.

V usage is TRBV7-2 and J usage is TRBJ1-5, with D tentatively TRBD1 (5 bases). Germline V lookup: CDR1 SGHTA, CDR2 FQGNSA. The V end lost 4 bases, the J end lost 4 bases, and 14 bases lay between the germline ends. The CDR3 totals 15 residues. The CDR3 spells CASSSWRGSNQPQHF. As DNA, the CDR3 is TGTGCCAGCAGCTCCTGGCGGGGGAGTAATCAGCCCCAGCATTTT.

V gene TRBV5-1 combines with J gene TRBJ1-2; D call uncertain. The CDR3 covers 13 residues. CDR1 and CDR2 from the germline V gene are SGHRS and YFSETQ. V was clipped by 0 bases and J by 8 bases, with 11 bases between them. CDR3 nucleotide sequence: TGCGCCAGCAGCTTGGAGGGTCCCCGCGGCTACACCTTC. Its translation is CASSLEGPRGYTF.